In this sample, the clone carrying this T cell receptor (beta chain) turned up a few times. The V gene end was trimmed by 2 bases and the J gene end by 6 bases; junction bases not matched to a gene: 3. The CDR3 runs 13 residues. Germline V CDR1 and CDR2: MNHNY, SVGAGI (reference sequence). Assay used: immunoSEQ multiplex PCR; TCRdb lists only in-frame clones, some missing. The sample records roughly 700,000 clones, roughly 90% being singletons. The data stem from a study of shared T cell receptors in the human thymus. The sample also formed part of further work on human thymus T cells. According to that study: Thymus was obtained from resections taken during corrective heart surgery.

This TCR came from a boy younger than two with a congenital heart defect. The sequenced material came from thymocytes. This rearrangement joins TRBV6-6 to TRBJ2-7; 8 bases map to TRBD2. The CDR3 loop is CASSYPGTSEQYF. DNA for the CDR3: TGTGCCAGCAGTTACCCCGGGACTAGCGAGCAGTACTTC.